The 19 T cell receptor beta chains below all came from one sample that was sequenced in a study of Ad26.COV2.S vaccination and SARS-CoV-2 variants. Profiled with immunoSEQ multiplex PCR; TCRdb holds only in-frame clones, not every one. The profile shows 350,000 to 500,000 clones, 85% to 90% of them singletons. Described treatment: 15 to 20 received Ad26.COV2.S at low or high dose, single or two shots; roughly five received placebo; per-sample allocation not given. At day 63 after the first vaccine or placebo injection, samples were drawn. The source was peripheral blood, collected in a trial of Ad26.COV2.S vaccine versus placebo. The receptors derive from a person between 18 and 65 years old who received the Ad26.COV2.S COVID-19 vaccine or a placebo.

This chain links TRBV7-3 with TRBJ1-1; maybe TRBD1 (6 bases). Trimming removed 1 base from V and 1 base from J, with 13 bases in between. CDR1 and CDR2 (germline): SGHTA, FQGTGA. This CDR3 spans 16 amino acids. CDR3 in amino acids: CASSLNGGHQNTEAFF. CDR3 nucleotide sequence: TGTGCCAGCAGCTTAAATGGGGGACACCAGAACACTGAAGCTTTCTTT.

The chain combines TRBV6-5 with TRBJ2-1; the match to TRBD1 covers 8 bases. With V trimmed by 10 bases and J by 1 base, 3 bases remained unmatched. This CDR3 has 13 amino acids. Germline CDR1 is MNHEY and CDR2 is SVGAGI. The CDR3 here is CATGQGSYNEQFF. CDR3 nucleotide sequence: TGTGCCACCGGACAGGGATCCTACAATGAGCAGTTCTTC.

This sequence joins TRBV4-3 and TRBJ2-3, with D perhaps matching TRBD1 (5 bases). In germline, CDR1 is LGHNA, CDR2 YSLEER. The V end was cut by 0 bases, the J end by 2 bases, with 15 bases between. The CDR3 has 17 amino acids. CDR3 bases: TGCGCCAGCAGCCAAGATTATGACTTTGGGGCCACAGATACGCAGTATTTT. Encoded protein: CASSQDYDFGATDTQYF.

Note on this clone: Within the sample, other DNA sequences also encode this same CDR3. The chain combines TRBV24-1 with TRBJ1-1; 7 bases are a match to TRBD1. Germline CDR1 reads KGHDR; CDR2 reads SFDVKD. The CDR3 runs to 13 residues. V gave up 9 bases and J gave up 2 bases; unmatched junction bases: 5. CDR3 amino acids: CATRGGLNTEAFF. The CDR3 region has the DNA TGTGCCACCCGAGGGGGCCTAAACACTGAAGCTTTCTTT.

The V and J genes are TRBV11-2 and TRBJ1-6; the match to TRBD1 covers 9 bases. The J segment lost 7 bases and the V segment lost 4 bases, leaving 5 bases of the junction unmatched. CDR3 length equals 15 residues. Germline loops: CDR1 SGHAT, CDR2 FQNNGV. CDR3 region: CASSSGQGRNSPLHF. The CDR3 region has the DNA TGTGCCAGCAGCTCAGGACAGGGGAGAAATTCACCCCTCCACTTT.

The genes are TRBV19 and TRBJ1-1; TRBD1 is a possible D gene (6 bases). The CDR3 runs 15 residues. Looked up from germline, CDR1 is LNHDA and CDR2 is SQIVND (reference sequence). Trimming stripped 4 bases from V and 1 base from J, with 13 bases between. The CDR3 DNA reads TGTGCCAGTAGTAGTCGGGGGCGGGGGAACACTGAAGCTTTCTTT. This translates into CASSSRGRGNTEAFF.

V is TRBV5-1 and J is TRBJ2-5, with 11 bases that match TRBD1. Germline V gene sequence: CDR1 SGHRS, CDR2 YFSETQ. The CDR3 extends over 16 amino acids. J was trimmed by 5 bases and V by 1 base; bases with no gene match: 7. The CDR3 DNA reads as TGCGCCAGCAGCTTGATCGGACAGGGGGCTTGGGAGACCCAGTACTTC. Translating it yields CASSLIGQGAWETQYF.

V usage is TRBV4-3 and J usage is TRBJ2-3; possible D gene TRBD1, 5 bases. The CDR3 has 17 residues. Looked up from germline, CDR1 is LGHNA and CDR2 is YSLEER. V was clipped by 0 bases and J by 3 bases, with 16 bases between them. The CDR3 spells CASSQEFLGAHTDTQYF. The CDR3 nucleotides are TGCGCCAGCAGCCAAGAATTCCTAGGGGCTCATACAGATACGCAGTATTTT.

This sequence joins TRBV3-1 (or the pseudogene TRBV3-2) and TRBJ2-7; 9 bases are shared with TRBD1. This CDR3 has 14 amino acids. J lost 1 base, V lost 4 bases, and 2 bases had no gene match. In germline, CDR1 is LGHDT, CDR2 YNNKEL (reference sequence). DNA for the CDR3: TGTGCCAGCAGCCTGGGGACAGGGTCCTACGAGCAGTACTTC. Translating gives CASSLGTGSYEQYF.

The CDR3 DNA reads TGTGCCAGCAGCCGGGACAGCCGCACAGATACGCAGTATTTT. Translated: CASSRDSRTDTQYF. The chain employs TRBV9 and TRBJ2-3; 7 nucleotides align to TRBD1. J lost 1 base, V lost 4 bases, and 3 bases had no gene match. The CDR3 is 14 amino acids. Per germline, CDR1 SGDLS and CDR2 YYNGEE. The full variable domain, with the rest looked up from reference TRBV9 and TRBJ2-3, is DSGVTQTPKHLITATGQRVTLRCSPRSGDLSVYWYQQSLDQGLQFLIQYYNGEERAKGNILERFSAQQFPDLHSELNLSSLELGDSALYFCASSRDSRTDTQYFGPGTRLTVL.

The chain combines TRBV21-1 with TRBJ2-7; the DNA was not compared with TRBD1, the D call given in the table. TRBV21-1 is a known pseudogene. CDR3 length: 14 residues. The CDR3 spells CASKPGQGMDEQYF. For the CDR3, the DNA is TGTGCCAGCAAGCCGGGACAGGGGATGGACGAGCAGTACTTC.

V is TRBV7-8 and J is TRBJ2-5; D is uncertain. The CDR3 has 12 residues. Trimming took 1 base from V and 2 from J, leaving 2 bases between them. Germline loops: CDR1 SGHVS, CDR2 FQNEAQ. This CDR3 reads CASSLEQETQYF. CDR3 nucleotides: TGTGCCAGCAGCTTAGAACAAGAGACCCAGTACTTC.

The sample holds one count of this clone. The rearrangement uses TRBV5-5 and TRBJ2-7, with D hard to call. This CDR3 has 16 residues. Germline-derived CDR1 and CDR2 are SGHKS and YYEKEE (reference sequence). The V end was cut by 0 bases, the J end by 2 bases, with 15 bases between. Written as DNA, the CDR3 is TGTGCCAGCAGCTTGGCCGGAAACATAGATACCTACGAGCAGTACTTC. This encodes CASSLAGNIDTYEQYF.

The chain carries TRBV24-1 and TRBJ2-2; 9 positions agree with TRBD1. Trimming removed 4 bases from V and 5 bases from J; junction bases left unmatched: 13. The germline CDR1 and CDR2 sequences are KGHDR and SFDVKD. The CDR3 is made up of 18 amino acids. The CDR3 DNA is TGTGCCACCAGTGACCAAACCACGGACAGGGGAGGAACCGGGGAGCTGTTTTTT. Translating gives CATSDQTTDRGGTGELFF.

The chain is built from TRBV14 and TRBJ2-7; possibly TRBD1 for D (5 bases). Germline V gene lookup returns CDR1 SGHDN and CDR2 FVKESK. V gave up 2 bases and J gave up 2 bases, with 10 bases separating them. CDR3 size: 14 residues. The CDR3 protein is CASSQWAGTYEQYF. CDR3 coding DNA: TGTGCCAGCAGCCAATGGGCAGGGACCTACGAGCAGTACTTC.

This clone was recorded only once. The V gene is TRBV5-6, the J gene TRBJ2-5; 10 bases match TRBD2. CDR3 length: 15 amino acids. In germline, CDR1 is SGHDT, CDR2 YYEEEE. Germline trimming cut 4 bases from V and 4 bases from J; bases unmatched to any gene: 7. The DNA for the CDR3 is TGTGCCAGCAGCCCGAGCGGGGGGGCCGGAGAGACCCAGTACTTC. Its protein is CASSPSGGAGETQYF.

The chain has TRBV10-3 and TRBJ1-3; 9 bases match TRBD1. Germline V lookup: CDR1 ENHRY, CDR2 SYGVKD. V shed 10 bases, J shed 3 bases, and the junction held 4 bases outside the gene matches. This CDR3 comprises 13 residues. This chain's CDR3 is CATGTGYGNTIYF. CDR3 bases: TGTGCCACCGGGACAGGGTATGGAAACACCATATATTTT.

This clone was found once. The chain links TRBV25-1 to TRBJ1-1; D is perhaps TRBD1 (6 bases). Germline-derived CDR1 and CDR2 are MGHDK and SYGVNS. V gave up 3 bases and J gave up 5 bases, with 13 bases separating them. CDR3 length: 14 amino acids. CDR3 sequence: CASSDPGGLTEAFF. CDR3 nucleotide sequence: TGTGCCAGCAGTGACCCGGGGGGGCTAACTGAAGCTTTCTTT.

This clone occurred once. The gene calls are TRBV5-6 and TRBJ2-5; a possible D gene is TRBD2 (5 bases). V was shortened by 1 base and J by 2 bases, with 12 bases between the two germline ends. The CDR3 is 15 amino acids. Looked up from germline, CDR1 is SGHDT and CDR2 is YYEEEE. Here the CDR3 reads CASSLLVSGQETQYF. In DNA form, the CDR3 reads TGTGCCAGCAGCTTGTTAGTCAGCGGTCAAGAGACCCAGTACTTC.